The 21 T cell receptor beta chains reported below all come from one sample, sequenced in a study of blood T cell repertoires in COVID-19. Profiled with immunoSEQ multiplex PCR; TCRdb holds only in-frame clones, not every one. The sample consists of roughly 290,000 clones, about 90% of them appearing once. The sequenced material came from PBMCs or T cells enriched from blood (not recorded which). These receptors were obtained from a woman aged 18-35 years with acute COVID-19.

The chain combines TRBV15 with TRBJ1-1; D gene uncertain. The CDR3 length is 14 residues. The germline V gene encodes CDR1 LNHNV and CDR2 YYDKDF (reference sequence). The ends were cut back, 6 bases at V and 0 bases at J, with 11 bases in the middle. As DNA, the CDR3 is TGTGCCACCAGAAAGGAGAGGCTGAACACTGAAGCTTTCTTT. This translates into CATRKERLNTEAFF.

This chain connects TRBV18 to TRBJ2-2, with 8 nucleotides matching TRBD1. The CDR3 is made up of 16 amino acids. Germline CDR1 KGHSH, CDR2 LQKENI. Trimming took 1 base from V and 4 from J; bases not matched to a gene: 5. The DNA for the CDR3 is TGTGCCAGCTCACCACGGCAGGGGGCAGGCACCGGGGAGCTGTTTTTT. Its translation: CASSPRQGAGTGELFF.

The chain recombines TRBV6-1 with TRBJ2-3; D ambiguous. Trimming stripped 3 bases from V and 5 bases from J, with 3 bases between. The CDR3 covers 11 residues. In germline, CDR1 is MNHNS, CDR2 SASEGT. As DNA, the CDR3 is TGTGCCAGCAGTGACGGAGATACGCAGTATTTT. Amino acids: CASSDGDTQYF.

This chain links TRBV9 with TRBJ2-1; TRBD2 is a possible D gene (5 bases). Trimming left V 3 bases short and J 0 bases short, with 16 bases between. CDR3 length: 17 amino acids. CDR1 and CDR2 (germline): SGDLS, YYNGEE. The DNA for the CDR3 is TGTGCCAGCAGCGCGGCTTTTTACGGGAACTCCTACAATGAGCAGTTCTTC. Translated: CASSAAFYGNSYNEQFF.

This chain's CDR3 is CATGLAGGPRTGELFF. Here the CDR3 DNA reads TGTGCCACGGGACTAGCGGGAGGGCCCCGCACCGGGGAGCTGTTTTTT. The chain couples TRBV25-1 to TRBJ2-2, with 16 bases lining up with TRBD2. The V gene's germline CDR1 is MGHDK and CDR2 SYGVNS. Unmatched junction bases numbered 6, after V lost 10 bases and J lost 4 bases. The CDR3 is 16 residues long.

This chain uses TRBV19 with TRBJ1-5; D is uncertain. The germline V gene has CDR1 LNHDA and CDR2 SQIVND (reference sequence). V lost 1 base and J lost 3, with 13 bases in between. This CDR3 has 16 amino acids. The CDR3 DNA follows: TGTGCCAGTAGTATAGGTGGCAGTTCTGTCAATCAGCCCCAGCATTTT. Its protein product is CASSIGGSSVNQPQHF.

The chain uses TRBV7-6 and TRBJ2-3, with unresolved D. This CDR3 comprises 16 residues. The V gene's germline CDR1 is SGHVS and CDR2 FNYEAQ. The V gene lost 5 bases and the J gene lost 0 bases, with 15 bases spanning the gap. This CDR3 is CASSRYSSTSTDTQYF. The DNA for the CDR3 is TGTGCCAGCAGCCGCTACTCTTCAACTAGCACAGATACGCAGTATTTT.

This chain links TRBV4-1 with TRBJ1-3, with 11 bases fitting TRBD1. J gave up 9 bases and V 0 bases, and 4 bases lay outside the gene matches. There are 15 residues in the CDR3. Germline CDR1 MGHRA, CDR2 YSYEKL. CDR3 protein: CASSQEGQGVSTIYF. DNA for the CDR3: TGCGCCAGCAGCCAAGAGGGACAGGGGGTGAGCACCATATATTTT.

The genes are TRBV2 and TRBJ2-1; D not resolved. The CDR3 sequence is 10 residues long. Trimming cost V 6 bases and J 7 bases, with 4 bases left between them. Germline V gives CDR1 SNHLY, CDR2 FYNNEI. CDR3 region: CASSLNEQFF. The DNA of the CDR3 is TGTGCCAGCAGCTTGAATGAGCAGTTCTTC.

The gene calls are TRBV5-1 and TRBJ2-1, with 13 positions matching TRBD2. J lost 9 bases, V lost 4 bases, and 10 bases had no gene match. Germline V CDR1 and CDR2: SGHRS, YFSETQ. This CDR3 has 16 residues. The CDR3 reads CASSVTPGLAGSEQFF. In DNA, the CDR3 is TGCGCCAGCAGCGTGACACCGGGACTAGCGGGATCTGAGCAGTTCTTC.

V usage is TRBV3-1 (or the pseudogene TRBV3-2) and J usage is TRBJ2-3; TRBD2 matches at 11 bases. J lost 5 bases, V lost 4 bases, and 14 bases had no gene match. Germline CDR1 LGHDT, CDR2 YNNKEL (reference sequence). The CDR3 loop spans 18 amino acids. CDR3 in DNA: TGTGCCAGCAGCCTCGAACCGCCGACTAGCGGGAATCTAGATACGCAGTATTTT. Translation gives CASSLEPPTSGNLDTQYF.

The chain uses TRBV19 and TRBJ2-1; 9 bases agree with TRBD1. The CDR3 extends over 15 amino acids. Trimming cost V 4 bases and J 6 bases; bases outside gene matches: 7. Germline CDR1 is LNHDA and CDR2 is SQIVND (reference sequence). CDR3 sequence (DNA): TGTGCCAGTAGTACCCGACAGGGGGGCTTCAATGAGCAGTTCTTC. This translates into CASSTRQGGFNEQFF.

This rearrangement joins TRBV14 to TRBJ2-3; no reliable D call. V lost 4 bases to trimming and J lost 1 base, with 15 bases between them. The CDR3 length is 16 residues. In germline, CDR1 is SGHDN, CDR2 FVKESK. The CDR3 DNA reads TGTGCCAGCAGCCTTCACCACCTAGTTGGCACAGATACGCAGTATTTT. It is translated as CASSLHHLVGTDTQYF.

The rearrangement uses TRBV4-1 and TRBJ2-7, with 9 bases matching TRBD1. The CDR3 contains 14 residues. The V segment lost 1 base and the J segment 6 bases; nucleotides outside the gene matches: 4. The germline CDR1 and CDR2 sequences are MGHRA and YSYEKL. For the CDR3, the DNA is TGCGCCAGCAGCCAAGTAGCGACAGGGGGCGAGCAGTACTTC. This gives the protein CASSQVATGGEQYF.

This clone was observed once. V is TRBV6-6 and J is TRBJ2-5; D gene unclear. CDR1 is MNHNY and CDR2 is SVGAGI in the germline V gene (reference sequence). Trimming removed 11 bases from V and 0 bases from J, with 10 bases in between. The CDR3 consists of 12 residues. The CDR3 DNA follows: TGTGCCTATGGTCGGTACCAAGAGACCCAGTACTTC. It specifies CAYGRYQETQYF.

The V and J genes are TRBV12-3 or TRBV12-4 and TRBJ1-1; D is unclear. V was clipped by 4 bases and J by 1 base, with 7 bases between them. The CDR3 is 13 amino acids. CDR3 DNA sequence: TGTGCCAGCAGTTCGGGGAAGAACACTGAAGCTTTCTTT. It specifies CASSSGKNTEAFF.

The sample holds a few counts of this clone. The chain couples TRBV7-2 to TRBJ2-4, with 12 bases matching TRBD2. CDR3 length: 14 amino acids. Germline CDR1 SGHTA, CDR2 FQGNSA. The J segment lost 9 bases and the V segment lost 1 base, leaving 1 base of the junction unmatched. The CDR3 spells CASSLGTSGTIQYF. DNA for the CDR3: TGTGCCAGCAGCTTAGGGACTAGCGGGACCATTCAGTACTTC.

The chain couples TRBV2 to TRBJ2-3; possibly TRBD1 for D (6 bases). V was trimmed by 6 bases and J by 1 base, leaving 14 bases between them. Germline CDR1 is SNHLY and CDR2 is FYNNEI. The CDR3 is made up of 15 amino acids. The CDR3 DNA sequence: TGTGCCAGCAGAGGCCAGGGGTTGGGCACAGATACGCAGTATTTT. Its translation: CASRGQGLGTDTQYF.

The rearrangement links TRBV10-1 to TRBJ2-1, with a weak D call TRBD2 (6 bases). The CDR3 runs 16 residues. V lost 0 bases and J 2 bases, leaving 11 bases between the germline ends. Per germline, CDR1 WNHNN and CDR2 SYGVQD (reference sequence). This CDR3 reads CASSESSREPYNEQFF. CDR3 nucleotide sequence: TGCGCCAGCAGTGAGTCGAGCCGGGAGCCCTACAATGAGCAGTTCTTC.

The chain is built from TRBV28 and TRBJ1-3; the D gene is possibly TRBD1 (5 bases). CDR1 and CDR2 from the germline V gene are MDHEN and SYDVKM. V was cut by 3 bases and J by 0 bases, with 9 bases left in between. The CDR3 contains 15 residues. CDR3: CASSFAGGSGNTIYF. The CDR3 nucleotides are TGTGCCAGCAGTTTCGCCGGGGGCTCTGGAAACACCATATATTTT. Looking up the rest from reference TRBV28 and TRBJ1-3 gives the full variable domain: DVKVTQSSRYLVKRTGEKVFLECVQDMDHENMFWYRQDPGLGLRLIYFSYDVKMKEKGDIPEGYSVSREKKERFSLILESASTNQTSMYLCASSFAGGSGNTIYFGEGSWLTVV.

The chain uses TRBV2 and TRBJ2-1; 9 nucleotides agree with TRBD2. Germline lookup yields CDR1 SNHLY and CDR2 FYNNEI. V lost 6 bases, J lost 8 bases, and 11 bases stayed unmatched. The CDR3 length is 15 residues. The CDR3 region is CASRTPGLALDEQFF. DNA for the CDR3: TGTGCCAGCAGGACCCCGGGACTAGCTTTGGATGAGCAGTTCTTC.